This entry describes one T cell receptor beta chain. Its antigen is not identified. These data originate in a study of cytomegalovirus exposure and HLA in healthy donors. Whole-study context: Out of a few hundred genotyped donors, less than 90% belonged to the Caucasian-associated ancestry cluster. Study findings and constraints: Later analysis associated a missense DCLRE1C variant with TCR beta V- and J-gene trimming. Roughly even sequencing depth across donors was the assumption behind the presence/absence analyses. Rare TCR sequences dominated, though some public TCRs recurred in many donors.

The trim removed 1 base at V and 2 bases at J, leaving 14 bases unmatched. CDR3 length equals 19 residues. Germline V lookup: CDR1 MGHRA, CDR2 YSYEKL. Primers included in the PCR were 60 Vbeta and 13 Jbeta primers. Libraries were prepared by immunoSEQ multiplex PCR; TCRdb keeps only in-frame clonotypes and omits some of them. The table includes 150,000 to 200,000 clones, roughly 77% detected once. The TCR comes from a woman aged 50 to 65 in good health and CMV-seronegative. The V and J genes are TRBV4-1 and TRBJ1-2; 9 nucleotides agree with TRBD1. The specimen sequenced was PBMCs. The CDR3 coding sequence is TGCGCCAGCAGCCAAGGGATTATTGGACAGGGGTCGTCCAACTATGGCTACACCTTC. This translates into CASSQGIIGQGSSNYGYTF.